The 21 T cell receptor beta chains below were found in one sample sequenced in a study of brain metastases from non-small cell lung cancer. The data were produced by immunoSEQ multiplex PCR, yet TCRdb's version contains in-frame clones alone and is incomplete. Of approximately 4,500 clones in the sample, approximately 80% are singletons; the top ten hold 7.5% to 9%. Specimen: primary lung tumor tissue. All receptors come from a donor at least 40 years old with non-small cell lung cancer.

The V and J genes are TRBV30 and TRBJ1-2; D is unresolved. The CDR3 loop spans 12 amino acids. V gave up 2 bases and J gave up 2 bases, with 6 bases separating them. CDR1 and CDR2 from the germline V gene are GTSNPN and SVGIG (reference sequence). The CDR3 coding sequence is TGTGCCTGGAGTTACGGGAACTATGGCTACACCTTC. Translated: CAWSYGNYGYTF.

Worth noting for this clone: Germline and junction disagree at one end, which may indicate a read error. Other DNA sequences in this specimen translate into the identical CDR3. V and J are TRBV2 and TRBJ1-1, with 7 bases aligning to TRBD1. The CDR3 spans 11 residues. CDR1 and CDR2 (germline): SNHLY, FYNNEI. As DNA, the CDR3 is TGTGCCAGTGGACAGGCCACTGAAGCTTTTTTT. Encoded protein: CASGQATEAFF.

The genes are TRBV11-3 and TRBJ2-7; D gene unclear. This CDR3 comprises 14 residues. Germline V lookup: CDR1 SGHNT, CDR2 YENEEA. CDR3 sequence: CASSLAAGSYGQYV. CDR3 in DNA: TGTGCCAGCAGCTTAGCTGCAGGCTCCTACGGGCAGTACGTC.

The rearrangement links TRBV10-2 to TRBJ2-3; TRBD1 or TRBD2 may be the D gene (6 bases each). This CDR3 contains 16 residues. V was trimmed by 2 bases and J by 9 bases, leaving 21 bases between them. The germline V gene encodes CDR1 WSHSY and CDR2 SAAADI. CDR3 sequence reads: CASSERMDSLGRTQYF. CDR3 nucleotides: TGCGCCAGCAGTGAGCGAATGGACAGCCTAGGGAGGACGCAGTATTTT.

The chain is built from TRBV10-1 and TRBJ2-1, with D hard to call. The V end was cut by 0 bases, the J end by 4 bases, with 13 bases between. The CDR3 totals 16 residues. CDR1 WNHNN and CDR2 SYGVQD come from the germline V gene (reference sequence). CDR3 nucleotide sequence: TGCGCCAGCAGTGAGTCAGGATCATACTTATACAATGAGCAGTTCTTC. This sequence encodes CASSESGSYLYNEQFF.

This clone came up a few times. The chain combines TRBV5-6 with TRBJ1-2; the match to TRBD1 covers 9 bases. CDR3 length: 14 residues. Germline CDR1 is SGHDT and CDR2 is YYEEEE. V was pared by 1 base and J by 6 bases, with 4 bases of the junction left unmatched. The CDR3 loop is CASSLRGQGDGYTF. Here the CDR3 DNA reads TGTGCCAGCAGCTTGCGGGGACAGGGAGATGGCTACACCTTC. Supplemented by reference TRBV5-6 and TRBJ1-2, the full variable domain reads DAGVTQSPTHLIKTRGQQVTLRCSPKSGHDTVSWYQQALGQGPQFIFQYYEEEERQRGNFPDRFSGHQFPNYSSELNVNALLLGDSALYLCASSLRGQGDGYTFGSGTRLTVV.

J is TRBJ2-2 and V is TRBV12-3 or TRBV12-4; 8 bases agree with TRBD1. The CDR3 is made up of 13 amino acids. Losses at the gene ends were 5 bases for V and 6 bases for J; bases not matched to a gene: 2. CDR3 sequence reads: CASSRGQAGELFF. CDR3 in DNA: TGTGCCAGCAGTAGGGGACAGGCCGGGGAGCTGTTTTTT.

Notes on this clone: One junction end disagrees with the germline gene, perhaps due to a read error. The rearrangement joins TRBV4-1 to TRBJ2-5, with unresolved D. Germline assignment: CDR1 MGHRA and CDR2 YSYEKL. The CDR3 has 12 residues. CDR3 protein: CTSSPEQETQYF. CDR3 nucleotide sequence: TGCACCAGCAGCCCCGAACAAGAGACCCAGTACTTC.

Details on this clone: The same CDR3 arises from other DNA sequences in this sample as well. This chain uses TRBV3-1 (or the pseudogene TRBV3-2) with TRBJ1-4; D is perhaps TRBD1 (6 bases). Trimming took off 3 bases at V and 10 bases at J, with 12 bases between the two ends. Germline V CDR1 and CDR2: LGHDT, YNNKEL (reference sequence). This CDR3 spans 13 amino acids. CDR3 nucleotide sequence: TGTGCCAGCAGCCAGCAGGGGACGGGAAAACTGTTTTTT. Protein sequence: CASSQQGTGKLFF.

The chain couples TRBV19 to TRBJ1-2; 7 positions agree with TRBD1. The CDR3 is 15 residues long. CDR1 is LNHDA, CDR2 SQIVND, per germline (reference sequence). Unmatched junction bases numbered 18, after V lost 9 bases and J lost 8 bases. The CDR3 bases are TGTGCCAGCAACCGCGCCGACAGGGAACCCCTCGGCTACACCTTC. Protein: CASNRADREPLGYTF. Supplemented by reference TRBV19 and TRBJ1-2, the full variable domain reads DGGITQSPKYLFRKEGQNVTLSCEQNLNHDAMYWYRQDPGQGLRLIYYSQIVNDFQKGDIAEGYSVSREKKESFPLTVTSAQKNPTAFYLCASNRADREPLGYTFGSGTRLTVV.

J is TRBJ1-2 and V is TRBV29-1; 7 bases line up with TRBD1. V lost 4 bases, J lost 8 bases, and 10 bases stayed unmatched. CDR3 length: 13 amino acids. From germline, CDR1 is SQVTM and CDR2 ANQGSEA. The CDR3 spells CSVAVRGTGGYTF. The CDR3 coding sequence is TGCAGCGTTGCGGTCAGGGGGACGGGGGGCTACACCTTC.

This sequence joins TRBV5-6 and TRBJ1-2, with D perhaps TRBD1 (5 bases). Germline CDR1 SGHDT, CDR2 YYEEEE. This CDR3 is built from 16 residues. V lost 0 bases and J 4 bases, leaving 16 bases between the germline ends. The CDR3 sequence is CASSLAASGIFYGYTF. CDR3 bases: TGTGCCAGCAGCTTGGCCGCATCAGGGATCTTCTATGGCTACACCTTC.

This chain connects TRBV6-2 or TRBV6-3 to TRBJ1-1; D not resolved. This CDR3 is built from 15 residues. The germline V and J ends were trimmed by 2 bases and 5 bases, with 15 bases remaining between them. CDR1 and CDR2 from the germline V gene are MNHEY and SVGEGT. The CDR3 loop is CASSYAGGMGTEAFF. DNA of the CDR3: TGTGCCAGCAGTTACGCTGGAGGGATGGGGACTGAAGCTTTCTTT.

V gene TRBV7-7 combines with J gene TRBJ2-2; 7 nucleotides match TRBD2. The CDR3 length is 15 residues. Germline CDR1 reads SSHAT; CDR2 reads FNYEAQ (reference sequence). With 5 bases clipped from V and 4 bases from J, the junction kept 7 bases outside the gene matches. In DNA form, the CDR3 reads TGTGCCAGCAGCCCAGCGGGGACGGTCACCGGGGAGCTGTTTTTT. Its protein product is CASSPAGTVTGELFF.

V gene TRBV18 combines with J gene TRBJ2-1; unclear D gene. Germline CDR1 is KGHSH and CDR2 is LQKENI. V was clipped by 0 bases and J by 5 bases, with 11 bases between them. The CDR3 covers 15 residues. CDR3 nucleotide sequence: TGTGCCAGCTCACCACCCCCAGACACCAACAATGAGCAGTTCTTC. This gives the protein CASSPPPDTNNEQFF.

The chain joins TRBV4-1 to TRBJ2-5; D not certain. Looked up from germline, CDR1 is MGHRA and CDR2 is YSYEKL. V lost 5 bases, J lost 2 bases, and 3 bases lay in between. CDR3 length: 11 residues. The chain's CDR3 is CASSAQETQYF. CDR3 nucleotide sequence: TGCGCCAGCAGCGCTCAAGAGACCCAGTACTTC.

This rearrangement joins TRBV5-1 to TRBJ1-1; the D gene is possibly TRBD1 (6 bases). The CDR3 totals 15 residues. V shed 2 bases and J shed 5 bases, with 16 bases lying between them. Germline lookup yields CDR1 SGHRS and CDR2 YFSETQ. Here the CDR3 reads CASSLLNTGKTEAFF. The CDR3 region has the DNA TGCGCCAGCAGCTTACTTAATACAGGGAAGACTGAAGCTTTCTTT.

The chain joins TRBV25-1 to TRBJ1-1; perhaps TRBD1 as D (6 bases). The CDR3 consists of 15 residues. V was cut by 1 base and J by 1 base, with 10 bases left in between. Per germline, CDR1 MGHDK and CDR2 SYGVNS. CDR3 in DNA: TGTGCCAGCAGTGAATGTGGGGGCGAGAACACTGAAGCTTTCTTT. It codes for CASSECGGENTEAFF.

As to this clone: A junction end diverges from the germline sequence, so it may reflect a read error. This sequence joins TRBV4-1 and TRBJ1-1; a weak D match, TRBD1 (5 bases). CDR1 and CDR2 (germline): MGHRA, YSYEKL. CDR3 length: 13 amino acids. CDR3 region: CASSTRQNPEAFF. CDR3 DNA: TGCGCCAGCAGCACCCGACAGAACCCTGAAGCTTTCTTT.

The chain employs TRBV7-7 and TRBJ2-1; 9 bases line up with TRBD2. This CDR3 is built from 15 residues. The J segment lost 9 bases and the V segment lost 0 bases, leaving 6 bases of the junction unmatched. Germline assignment: CDR1 SSHAT and CDR2 FNYEAQ (reference sequence). The CDR3 coding sequence is TGTGCCAGCAGCTTAGCGGCGGGGGGGCGGGCTGAGCAGTTCTTC. Protein product: CASSLAAGGRAEQFF.

As DNA, the CDR3 is TGTGCCAGCAGCCCCCGGACTAGCGGGGTTGCCGGGGAGCTGTTTTTT. It translates to CASSPRTSGVAGELFF. J is TRBJ2-2 and V is TRBV5-6, with 12 positions matching TRBD2. The CDR3 totals 16 residues. V lost 4 bases and J lost 6; bases outside the gene matches: 7. Germline V gives CDR1 SGHDT, CDR2 YYEEEE.